These 26 T cell receptor beta chains came from one sample sequenced in a study of T cell responses to AZD1222 COVID-19 vaccine (dated by TCRdb to the early 2020s). The intended sense of this specimen's time point label: baseline before first vaccination. The library was produced with the immunoSEQ multiplex PCR assay. What TCRdb holds here is the immuneACCESS table cut down to in-frame rearrangements. Part of the clones is not present; checked against another copy, under half of the missing clones reflect an unresolved V gene, and the others are unexplained. In this sample the table shows nearly 90,000 clones, approximately 85% of which occur a single time. Together, the top ten hold under 7% of the sample. Source: peripheral blood, taken on day 0 of AZD1222 vaccination. These receptors were taken from an adult in good health.

The V and J genes are TRBV15 and TRBJ2-7, with 7 bases lining up with TRBD2. Per germline, CDR1 LNHNV and CDR2 YYDKDF (reference sequence). This CDR3 spans 16 amino acids. After removal of 0 bases from V and 5 bases from J, the junction contained 10 bases not matched to a gene. The CDR3 DNA reads as TGTGCCACCAGCAGAGATCCCAGCGGGACGGGGAACGAGCAGTACTTC. Amino acids: CATSRDPSGTGNEQYF.

The rearrangement joins TRBV15 to TRBJ2-1, with D perhaps matching TRBD1 (6 bases). CDR1 and CDR2 (germline): LNHNV, YYDKDF (reference sequence). V was trimmed by 1 base and J by 9 bases, leaving 13 bases between them. The CDR3 consists of 14 residues. CDR3 DNA sequence: TGTGCCACCAGCAGAGCAGGGGCGTACGGTGAGCAGTTCTTC. Its protein is CATSRAGAYGEQFF.

This chain uses TRBV24-1 with TRBJ1-2; the match to TRBD1 covers 8 bases. The V segment lost 7 bases and the J segment 4 bases; nucleotides outside the gene matches: 7. The CDR3 totals 14 residues. CDR1 and CDR2 (germline): KGHDR, SFDVKD. The CDR3 coding sequence is TGTGCCACCAGATCGACAGGGGATAGCTATGGCTACACCTTC. It encodes CATRSTGDSYGYTF.

The gene calls are TRBV18 and TRBJ2-3, with unresolved D. The CDR3 covers 13 residues. Germline-derived CDR1 and CDR2 are KGHSH and LQKENI. V was cut by 5 bases and J by 5 bases, with 11 bases left in between. The chain's CDR3 is CASSGSDKDTQYF. CDR3 bases: TGTGCCAGCTCAGGATCTGACAAAGATACGCAGTATTTT.

This chain links TRBV19 with TRBJ2-5; 7 bases map to TRBD1. With 4 bases clipped from V and 2 bases from J, the junction kept 10 bases outside the gene matches. Germline CDR1 LNHDA, CDR2 SQIVND (reference sequence). The CDR3 loop spans 16 amino acids. This CDR3 is CASSSLISDRQETQYF. Here the CDR3 DNA reads TGTGCCAGTAGTAGTTTAATATCGGACAGGCAAGAGACCCAGTACTTC.

The chain has TRBV12-3 or TRBV12-4 and TRBJ2-7; no clear D. This CDR3 contains 12 residues. The germline V and J ends were trimmed by 1 base and 6 bases, with 7 bases remaining between them. The CDR3 is CASSLVQFEQYF. The CDR3 region has the DNA TGTGCCAGCAGTTTAGTACAGTTCGAGCAGTACTTC.

The genes are TRBV29-1 and TRBJ2-5; the match to TRBD2 covers 8 bases. The CDR3 has 13 amino acids. CDR1 and CDR2 from the germline V gene are SQVTM and ANQGSEA. V dropped 3 bases and J dropped 5; count of bases not matched to a gene: 5. The CDR3 DNA is TGCAGCGTTGACGGCGGGAGGTTGGAGACCCAGTACTTC. Translated: CSVDGGRLETQYF. Based on the CDR3 plus reference TRBV29-1 and TRBJ2-5, the full variable domain is SAVISQKPSRDICQRGTSLTIQCQVDSQVTMMFWYRQQPGQSLTLIATANQGSEATYESGFVIDKFPISRPNLTFSTLTVSNMSPEDSSIYLCSVDGGRLETQYFGPGTRLLVL.

This sequence joins TRBV15 and TRBJ1-1; D unresolved. The V gene lost 1 base and the J gene lost 2 bases, with 5 bases spanning the gap. CDR1 and CDR2 (germline): LNHNV, YYDKDF (reference sequence). The CDR3 is 13 residues long. Here the CDR3 reads CATSRGDNTEAFF. The CDR3 DNA reads as TGTGCCACCAGCAGAGGGGATAACACTGAAGCTTTCTTT.

This chain uses TRBV10-2 with TRBJ2-2; D unclear. Per germline, CDR1 WSHSY and CDR2 SAAADI. The CDR3 length is 14 residues. V was cut by 2 bases and J by 4 bases, with 8 bases left in between. CDR3 loop: CASSERQATGELFF. The CDR3 DNA is TGCGCCAGCAGTGAGCGCCAAGCCACCGGGGAGCTGTTTTTT.

This chain connects TRBV10-3 to TRBJ2-7; TRBD2 matches 12 bases. Trimming took 5 bases from V and 5 from J; bases not matched to a gene: 7. The germline V gene encodes CDR1 ENHRY and CDR2 SYGVKD. The CDR3 length is 15 residues. The CDR3 reads CAISILAGGPNEQYF. The CDR3 bases are TGTGCCATCAGTATTCTAGCGGGAGGGCCCAACGAGCAGTACTTC.

The J gene is TRBJ1-4, the V gene TRBV9, with D unresolved. CDR3 length: 14 residues. Germline CDR1 and CDR2: SGDLS and YYNGEE. V dropped 0 bases and J dropped 8 bases, with 11 bases sitting between them. The CDR3 nucleotides read TGTGCCAGCAGCGTAGAAGACGACACAGAAAAACTGTTTTTT. Translating it yields CASSVEDDTEKLFF.

V and J are TRBV29-1 and TRBJ2-1; 9 bases agree with TRBD1. Germline V gene lookup returns CDR1 SQVTM and CDR2 ANQGSEA. Trimming cost V 8 bases and J 3 bases; bases outside gene matches: 11. This CDR3 comprises 15 residues. CDR3 sequence (DNA): TGCAGCTCTGAGGTACAGGGGGCTATCTACAATGAGCAGTTCTTC. It translates to CSSEVQGAIYNEQFF.

The rearrangement links TRBV15 to TRBJ2-1; 13 bases are shared with TRBD2. The CDR3 runs to 15 residues. The J segment lost 8 bases and the V segment lost 5 bases, leaving 6 bases of the junction unmatched. From germline, CDR1 is LNHNV and CDR2 YYDKDF (reference sequence). CDR3 in amino acids: CATSPVTSGRDEQFF. DNA for the CDR3: TGTGCCACCAGCCCTGTAACTAGCGGGAGGGATGAGCAGTTCTTC.

The genes are TRBV3-1 (or the pseudogene TRBV3-2) and TRBJ2-5; 8 bases align to TRBD2. Germline values: CDR1 LGHDT, CDR2 YNNKEL (reference sequence). V shed 4 bases, J shed 4 bases, and the junction held 8 bases outside the gene matches. The CDR3 covers 15 residues. In nucleotides, the CDR3 is TGTGCCAGCAGCCCCCCAATGGCGGGAGGAGAGACCCAGTACTTC. This codes for CASSPPMAGGETQYF.

The chain employs TRBV27 and TRBJ2-7, with no clear D. This CDR3 has 15 amino acids. V dropped 6 bases and J dropped 5 bases, with 20 bases sitting between them. Germline-derived CDR1 and CDR2 are MNHEY and SMNVEV (reference sequence). CDR3 residues: CASRYSNRITDEQYF. DNA for the CDR3: TGTGCCAGCAGATACAGCAATAGGATTACGGACGAGCAGTACTTC.

The rearrangement uses TRBV3-1 (or the pseudogene TRBV3-2) and TRBJ2-6, with D unclear. Per germline, CDR1 LGHDT and CDR2 YNNKEL (reference sequence). V lost 0 bases and J 8 bases, leaving 11 bases between the germline ends. CDR3 size: 15 residues. CDR3 bases: TGTGCCAGCAGCCAAGATACCGGTCTCACCAACGTCCTGACTTTC. Encoded protein: CASSQDTGLTNVLTF.

The genes are TRBV5-6 and TRBJ1-1; D perhaps matches TRBD1 (6 bases). The germline gives CDR1 SGHDT, CDR2 YYEEEE. V dropped 0 bases and J dropped 7 bases, with 16 bases sitting between them. This CDR3 region has 15 residues. The CDR3 coding sequence is TGTGCCAGCAGCTTGGCGATGAGACAGGCAAATGAAGCTTTCTTT. Its translation is CASSLAMRQANEAFF.

For the CDR3, the DNA is TGCGCCAGCAGGCCCATACCTGGGACAGGGCTTCTGGATGAGCAGTTCTTC. Translation: CASRPIPGTGLLDEQFF. V gene TRBV5-1 combines with J gene TRBJ2-1, with 9 nucleotides matching TRBD1. The CDR3 is made up of 17 amino acids. V dropped 5 bases and J dropped 8; count of bases not matched to a gene: 17. CDR1 and CDR2 from the germline V gene are SGHRS and YFSETQ.

This chain links TRBV24-1 with TRBJ1-5; D unclear. The CDR3 sequence is 16 residues long. Trimming removed 2 bases at V and 8 bases at J, with 18 bases between. The V gene's germline CDR1 is KGHDR and CDR2 SFDVKD. The CDR3 loop is CATSDSRSSPGKPQHF. DNA of the CDR3: TGTGCCACCAGTGATTCACGCAGTTCCCCGGGGAAGCCCCAGCATTTT.

The chain links TRBV24-1 to TRBJ2-3; D possibly uses TRBD1 or TRBD2 (5 bases each). Germline values: CDR1 KGHDR, CDR2 SFDVKD. The CDR3 has 19 amino acids. V lost 3 bases and J 0 bases, leaving 21 bases between the germline ends. The CDR3, as DNA: TGTGCCACCAGTGATCATTCCTCGGGGCGGTCCCGAAGCACAGATACGCAGTATTTT. Its translation is CATSDHSSGRSRSTDTQYF.

The rearrangement links TRBV28 to TRBJ1-2; a possible D gene is TRBD1 (5 bases). Germline CDR1 MDHEN, CDR2 SYDVKM. V lost 2 bases, J lost 0 bases, and 16 bases lay in between. The CDR3 runs to 17 residues. The CDR3 sequence is CASSLVTGPTANYGYTF. CDR3 DNA: TGTGCCAGCAGTTTAGTAACGGGACCGACAGCTAACTATGGCTACACCTTC.

The count of this clone is one. V and J are TRBV27 and TRBJ1-5, with TRBD1 matching 9 bases. Germline assignment: CDR1 MNHEY and CDR2 SMNVEV (reference sequence). This CDR3 region has 17 residues. Trimming removed 4 bases from V and 2 bases from J; junction bases left unmatched: 9. The CDR3 bases are TGTGCCAGCAGTTCTATATTACAGGGGGCCCGCAATCAGCCCCAGCATTTT. It is translated as CASSSILQGARNQPQHF.

Here the CDR3 reads CAISSGTGGLYGYTF. Here the CDR3 DNA reads TGTGCCATCAGTTCCGGGACAGGGGGCCTCTATGGCTACACCTTC. The chain is built from TRBV10-3 and TRBJ1-2; 12 bases agree with TRBD1. Germline V gene data show CDR1 as ENHRY and CDR2 as SYGVKD. CDR3 size: 15 residues. V shed 5 bases and J 4 bases; nucleotides not matched to a gene: 5.

The chain links TRBV30 to TRBJ1-2, with D hard to call. Trimming pared 0 bases from V and 3 bases from J, leaving 8 bases between. The CDR3 totals 13 residues. CDR1 is GTSNPN and CDR2 is SVGIG in the germline V gene (reference sequence). CDR3 sequence reads: CAWSVQVDYGYTF. CDR3 nucleotide sequence: TGTGCCTGGAGTGTACAAGTTGACTATGGCTACACCTTC.

The V call is TRBV24-1, the J call TRBJ1-5; D gene uncertain. CDR3 size: 15 residues. Germline CDR1 reads KGHDR; CDR2 reads SFDVKD. Trimming removed 5 bases from V and 3 bases from J, with 13 bases in between. CDR3 sequence (DNA): TGTGCCACCAGTGCGGAAGGGAGCCCCAATCAGCCCCAGCATTTT. This encodes CATSAEGSPNQPQHF.

This chain connects TRBV28 to TRBJ1-6; D possibly corresponds to TRBD1 (6 bases). The length of the CDR3 is 18 residues. The V end was cut by 3 bases, the J end by 5 bases, with 20 bases between. Per the germline V gene, CDR1 is MDHEN and CDR2 is SYDVKM. The CDR3, as DNA: TGTGCCAGCAGTTTGATTCTCGGACAGCGAAACAATAATTCACCCCTCCACTTT. Protein product: CASSLILGQRNNNSPLHF. Looking up the rest from reference TRBV28 and TRBJ1-6 gives the full variable domain: DVKVTQSSRYLVKRTGEKVFLECVQDMDHENMFWYRQDPGLGLRLIYFSYDVKMKEKGDIPEGYSVSREKKERFSLILESASTNQTSMYLCASSLILGQRNNNSPLHFGNGTRLTVT.